A single sample gave rise to the 16 T cell receptor beta chains below, sequenced in a study of T cells in Graves' hyperthyroidism and ophthalmopathy. The TCR beta CDR3 regions underwent amplification using RNA transcripts as the source. HTBI primers were employed in a first-round RT-PCR of the TCR CDR3. TCRdb re-called the multiplex PCR reads through MiXCR, storing one row per CDR3 protein. The table records around 420,000 distinct CDR3 sequences, roughly 15% of them present only once. The sequenced sample was blood. These receptors were collected from a woman younger than 30 with Graves' hyperthyroidism.

This clonotype was detected ten times or more. The chain links TRBV29-1 to TRBJ2-2; 9 positions agree with TRBD1. The CDR3 spans 15 residues. After removal of 6 bases from V and 5 bases from J, the junction contained 10 bases not matched to a gene. Germline CDR1 SQVTM, CDR2 ANQGSEA. The CDR3 coding sequence is TGCAGCGTCGCCACCGGACAGGGGAGAACCGGGGAGCTGTTTTTT. Its protein product is CSVATGQGRTGELFF.

This clonotype was counted at least ten times. The rearrangement joins TRBV18 to TRBJ2-2, with 9 bases matching TRBD1. The germline V gene has CDR1 KGHSH and CDR2 LQKENI. V shed 3 bases, J shed 4 bases, and the junction held 6 bases outside the gene matches. The CDR3 runs 16 residues. In DNA, the CDR3 is TGTGCCAGCTCACCCCAGGCGGACAGGGGCACCGGGGAGCTGTTTTTT. This gives the protein CASSPQADRGTGELFF.

This clonotype was detected ten times or more. This chain joins TRBV12-3 or TRBV12-4 and TRBJ2-1, with a possible D match to TRBD1 (5 bases). The CDR3 extends over 13 amino acids. The germline V and J ends were trimmed by 5 bases and 8 bases, with 13 bases remaining between them. CDR3 nucleotide sequence: TGTGCCAGCAGTGTGAAAGGGGCTTATGAGCAGTTCTTC. Translated, it gives CASSVKGAYEQFF.

The chain recombines TRBV6-4 with TRBJ1-4, with TRBD1 identical over 12 bases. The CDR3 length is 16 residues. Germline V gene lookup returns CDR1 MRHNA and CDR2 SNTAGT. V was clipped by 10 bases and J by 7 bases; unmatched bases: 13. The DNA of the CDR3 is TGTGCCACTTATTCCGGGACAGGGGGCGAAGGTGAAAAACTGTTTTTT. The encoded protein is CATYSGTGGEGEKLFF.

This clonotype was recorded a few times. The chain carries TRBV12-3 or TRBV12-4 and TRBJ2-3; 7 nucleotides line up with TRBD1. This CDR3 is built from 12 residues. The V gene end was trimmed by 5 bases and the J gene end by 5 bases; junction bases not matched to a gene: 1. CDR3 sequence: CASSQGVDTQYF. CDR3 coding DNA: TGTGCCAGCAGTCAGGGGGTAGATACGCAGTATTTT.

This sequence joins TRBV4-1 and TRBJ2-1, with 8 bases aligning to TRBD1. The CDR3 covers 16 residues. Trimming at V came to 4 bases and at J to 6 bases, leaving 11 bases not matched to a gene. The germline V gene encodes CDR1 MGHRA and CDR2 YSYEKL. The DNA for the CDR3 is TGCGCCAGCAGCCCGATCGGGGCAGGGGGCCTCAATGAGCAGTTCTTC. Amino acids: CASSPIGAGGLNEQFF.

This clonotype was counted between two and nine times. This sequence joins TRBV29-1 and TRBJ2-5; 7 bases are shared with TRBD1. The CDR3 is 13 amino acids. In germline, CDR1 is SQVTM, CDR2 ANQGSEA. The V segment lost 8 bases and the J segment 4 bases; nucleotides outside the gene matches: 10. This CDR3 is CSPEGDSGETQYF. Written as DNA, the CDR3 is TGCAGCCCCGAAGGGGACAGTGGAGAGACCCAGTACTTC.

The CDR3 sequence is CASSLIHGETEAFF. The CDR3 DNA reads as TGTGCCAGCAGCCTAATCCATGGCGAGACTGAAGCTTTCTTT. The chain employs TRBV3-1 and TRBJ1-1; no clear D gene. This CDR3 has 14 amino acids. Trimming took off 4 bases at V and 5 bases at J, with 14 bases between the two ends. From germline, CDR1 is LGHDT and CDR2 YNNKEL (reference sequence).

This clonotype has only a few counts. J is TRBJ2-5 and V is TRBV20-1, with a tentative D call TRBD2 (5 bases). Germline V gene data show CDR1 as DFQATT and CDR2 as SNEGSKA (reference sequence). Between the trimmed V and J ends, which lost 3 bases and 5 bases, there was a span of 19 bases. There are 15 residues in the CDR3. The CDR3 here is CSASWGEGPTETQYF. CDR3 coding DNA: TGCAGTGCTAGTTGGGGAGAGGGTCCTACGGAGACCCAGTACTTC.

This clonotype was observed many times. J is TRBJ2-1 and V is TRBV7-2; 14 nucleotides agree with TRBD2. Germline values: CDR1 SGHTA, CDR2 FQGNSA. Unmatched junction bases numbered 9, after V lost 4 bases and J lost 7 bases. CDR3 size: 17 residues. In nucleotides, the CDR3 is TGTGCCAGCAGCTCACGCGGGACTAGCGGGAGAGAAAATGAGCAGTTCTTC. It translates to CASSSRGTSGRENEQFF.

This clonotype was counted many times. The rearrangement uses TRBV6-5 and TRBJ1-6; D gene uncertain. The V gene's germline CDR1 is MNHEY and CDR2 SVGAGI. V was shortened by 2 bases and J by 7 bases, with 9 bases between the two germline ends. The CDR3 extends over 14 amino acids. CDR3 nucleotide sequence: TGTGCCAGCAGTTACAGGACGGAGAATTCACCCCTCCACTTT. Translation gives CASSYRTENSPLHF.

This clonotype showed up many times. The gene calls are TRBV6-1 and TRBJ2-5; 8 bases agree with TRBD2. The CDR3 totals 16 residues. CDR1 MNHNS and CDR2 SASEGT come from the germline V gene. The J segment lost 2 bases and the V segment lost 3 bases, leaving 8 bases of the junction unmatched. CDR3 sequence (DNA): TGTGCCAGCAGTGAGCAACCGGGAGGGGCTCAAGAGACCCAGTACTTC. Its translation is CASSEQPGGAQETQYF.

This clonotype was observed many times. The chain combines TRBV3-1 with TRBJ2-5; D might be TRBD1 (6 bases). The CDR3 extends over 14 amino acids. CDR1 is LGHDT, CDR2 YNNKEL, per germline (reference sequence). Between the trimmed V and J ends, which lost 4 bases and 2 bases, there was a span of 11 bases. The CDR3 DNA sequence: TGTGCCAGCAGCCTACGGACAGTACAAGAGACCCAGTACTTC. It is translated as CASSLRTVQETQYF.

This rearrangement joins TRBV5-4 to TRBJ2-1, with TRBD2 matching over 9 bases. The ends lost 4 bases at V and 8 bases at J; junction bases unmatched: 10. CDR1 SGHNT and CDR2 YYREEE come from the germline V gene (reference sequence). CDR3 size: 15 residues. The CDR3 nucleotides read TGTGCCAGCAGCCTTGGGGCTAGCGGGAAGTATGAGCAGTTCTTC. Residues: CASSLGASGKYEQFF.

This clonotype was counted many times. The rearrangement joins TRBV30 to TRBJ1-2; D is ambiguous. CDR1 GTSNPN and CDR2 SVGIG come from the germline V gene (reference sequence). Deletions cut 2 bases from V and 5 bases from J, with 6 bases between. The CDR3 loop spans 11 amino acids. Here the CDR3 DNA reads TGTGCCTGGAGTCCAGATTATGGCTACACCTTC. This gives the protein CAWSPDYGYTF.

V usage is TRBV19 and J usage is TRBJ1-2, with D uncertain. Germline V gene data show CDR1 as LNHDA and CDR2 as SQIVND (reference sequence). Trimming shortened V by 8 bases and J by 6 bases, and 10 bases separated the two germline ends. The CDR3 is 11 amino acids. This chain's CDR3 is CASSHLNGYTF. The CDR3 DNA reads TGTGCCAGTTCTCATCTCAATGGCTACACCTTC.